This TCR beta chain was profiled in a study of beta chain features in type 1 diabetes. General study findings and limits: Within patients, naive, central memory and Treg TCRB repertoires seemed more similar than within healthy donors. Fewer junction insertions and more nucleotide deletions appeared in type 1 diabetes patients. Across all four CD4+ subsets, people with type 1 diabetes showed modestly shorter TCRB CDR3s.

The V end lost 2 bases, the J end lost 2 bases, and 16 bases lay between the germline ends. CDR3 length: 16 amino acids. Germline loops: CDR1 SGHTA, CDR2 FQGNSA. Turning to this clone: Its antigen is not known.

Investigators reverse transcribed all isolated RNA, so they sequenced expressed TCRB transcripts. TCRdb's copy holds only in-frame clones and misses some; the assay was immunoSEQ multiplex PCR. The table has 250,000 to 350,000 clones, over 11% seen once. The TCR comes from a man under 40 with type 1 diabetes. The sample taken for sequencing was naive CD4+ T cells from blood. This chain uses TRBV7-2 with TRBJ2-7; perhaps TRBD2 as D (7 bases). CDR3 region: CASSLYTGGDPYEQYF. CDR3 sequence (DNA): TGTGCCAGCAGCTTATATACGGGGGGCGATCCCTACGAGCAGTACTTC.